The 4 T cell receptor beta chains below come from one sample, sequenced in a study of blood T cell repertoires in COVID-19. Generated by immunoSEQ multiplex PCR, the TCRdb table keeps only in-frame clones and is missing some. The data contain approximately 240,000 clones, 83% of them seen just once; the ten biggest clones take up roughly 1.3%. Sequencing was performed on peripheral blood. These receptors all stem from a woman aged 25 to 39 with COVID-19, enrolled during active disease.

CDR3 loop: CASSPPEGDYGYTF. Here the CDR3 DNA reads TGTGCCAGCTCACCGCCGGAAGGGGACTATGGCTACACCTTC. The V and J genes are TRBV18 and TRBJ1-2, with D perhaps TRBD1 (5 bases). With 3 bases removed from V and 3 bases from J, the gap between germline ends came to 11 bases. The CDR3 covers 14 residues. From germline, CDR1 is KGHSH and CDR2 LQKENI.

The V gene is TRBV5-1, the J gene TRBJ2-3; 8 bases are shared with TRBD2. Germline-derived CDR1 and CDR2 are SGHRS and YFSETQ. Losses at the gene ends were 4 bases for V and 1 base for J; bases not matched to a gene: 11. This CDR3 is built from 17 residues. CDR3 sequence reads: CASSPGKLADRTDTQYF. CDR3 DNA sequence: TGCGCCAGCAGCCCGGGGAAACTAGCGGACCGCACAGATACGCAGTATTTT.

This chain joins TRBV7-9 and TRBJ2-5; 10 positions match TRBD1. The germline V gene encodes CDR1 SEHNR and CDR2 FQNEAQ (reference sequence). This CDR3 is 17 amino acids long. V lost 4 bases, J lost 4 bases, and 12 bases stayed unmatched. The CDR3 nucleotides are TGTGCCAGCAGCTCGAATTCCGGGACAGGGGAGCGAGAGACCCAGTACTTC. Amino acid sequence: CASSSNSGTGERETQYF.

The chain links TRBV6-2 or TRBV6-3 to TRBJ2-4; tentative D call: TRBD1 (5 bases). The V gene's germline CDR1 is MNHEY and CDR2 SVGEGT. Between the trimmed V and J ends, which lost 2 bases and 0 bases, there was a span of 8 bases. CDR3 length equals 15 residues. CDR3 nucleotide sequence: TGTGCCAGCAGTTACCGACAGTTAGCCAAAAACATTCAGTACTTC. Translated: CASSYRQLAKNIQYF.